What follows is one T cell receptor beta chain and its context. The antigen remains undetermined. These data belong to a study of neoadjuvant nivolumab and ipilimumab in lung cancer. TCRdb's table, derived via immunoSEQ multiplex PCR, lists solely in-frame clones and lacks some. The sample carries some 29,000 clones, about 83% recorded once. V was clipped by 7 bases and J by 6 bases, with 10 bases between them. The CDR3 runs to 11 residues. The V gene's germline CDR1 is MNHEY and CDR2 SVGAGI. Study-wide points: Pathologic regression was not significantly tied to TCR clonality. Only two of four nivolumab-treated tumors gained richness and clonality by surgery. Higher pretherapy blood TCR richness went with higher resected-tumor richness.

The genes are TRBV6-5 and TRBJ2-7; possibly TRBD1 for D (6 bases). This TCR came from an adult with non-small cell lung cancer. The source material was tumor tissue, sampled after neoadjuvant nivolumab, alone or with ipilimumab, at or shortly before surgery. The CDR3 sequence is CASKQGFEQYF. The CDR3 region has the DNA TGTGCCAGCAAACAGGGATTCGAGCAGTACTTC.